Below, 21 T cell receptor beta chains from the same sample are listed, as sequenced in a study of beta chain features in type 1 diabetes (dated by TCRdb to the late 2010s). No antigen has been identified for these receptors. Libraries were constructed by the immunoSEQ multiplex PCR assay. All of the isolated RNA was reverse transcribed with the High Capacity cDNA Reverse Transcription Kit, so expressed TCRB transcripts were sequenced. TCRdb took over this immuneACCESS table, retaining in-frame rearrangements with V and J assigned. Such tables are incomplete; in checked studies, under half of the missing clones stem from an unresolved V gene, and the remainder is unexplained. This sample is represented by approximately 250,000 clones; approximately 11% of them were singletons. The top ten clones comprise roughly 0.017% of the sample. Results the study describes overall, beyond this receptor: A moderate but significant shortening of TCRB CDR3 length was observed in type 1 diabetes patients in all four CD4+ subsets.

The sample was naive CD4+ T cells from blood. What the cell subset or site label conveys for this sample: true naive CD4+ T cells. The source of these receptors is a man aged 25-40 years with type 1 diabetes.

A few counts support this clone. The gene calls are TRBV5-5 and TRBJ2-5; D call uncertain. CDR1 SGHKS and CDR2 YYEKEE come from the germline V gene (reference sequence). Trimming left V 4 bases short and J 2 bases short, with 12 bases between. The CDR3 sequence is 14 residues long. CDR3: CASSTTDSQETQYF. CDR3 coding DNA: TGTGCCAGCAGCACAACAGATTCGCAAGAGACCCAGTACTTC.

This chain connects TRBV5-4 to TRBJ2-7; possibly TRBD1 for D (5 bases). The CDR3 has 12 amino acids. Per germline, CDR1 SGHNT and CDR2 YYREEE (reference sequence). Deletions cut 0 bases from V and 6 bases from J, with 7 bases between. CDR3 loop: CASSLEGSEQYF. The CDR3 DNA sequence: TGTGCCAGCAGCTTGGAGGGGTCCGAGCAGTACTTC.

The rearrangement links TRBV5-1 to TRBJ2-1; D gene uncertain. The germline V gene has CDR1 SGHRS and CDR2 YFSETQ. Trimming left V 4 bases short and J 0 bases short, with 14 bases between. This CDR3 has 16 residues. In DNA, the CDR3 is TGCGCCAGCAGCCCCGCCGAAACCAGCTCCTACAATGAGCAGTTCTTC. Its protein is CASSPAETSSYNEQFF.

This sequence joins TRBV4-2 and TRBJ1-1, with D possibly being TRBD1 (6 bases). The CDR3 has 15 residues. Germline values: CDR1 LGHNA, CDR2 YNFKEQ. Trimming took 0 bases from V and 3 from J, leaving 11 bases between them. The CDR3 protein is CASSQDRGWDTEAFF. The CDR3 region has the DNA TGTGCCAGCAGCCAAGATAGGGGGTGGGACACTGAAGCTTTCTTT.

This clone was seen a few times. The gene calls are TRBV30 and TRBJ2-3, with 10 bases lining up with TRBD2. Germline-derived CDR1 and CDR2 are GTSNPN and SVGIG (reference sequence). With V trimmed by 0 bases and J by 4 bases, 7 bases remained unmatched. The CDR3 contains 16 residues. CDR3 coding DNA: TGTGCCTGGAGTGTTCGAAGCGGGGGGGGGTCAGATACGCAGTATTTT. Translated: CAWSVRSGGGSDTQYF.

This clone appeared a few times. V and J are TRBV30 and TRBJ1-5; a possible D gene is TRBD1 (5 bases). The CDR3 spans 13 residues. Germline CDR1 is GTSNPN and CDR2 is SVGIG (reference sequence). Between the trimmed V and J ends, which lost 4 bases and 5 bases, there was a span of 12 bases. CDR3 protein: CAWTRGVYQPQHF. The CDR3 DNA reads as TGTGCCTGGACTCGGGGGGTGTATCAGCCCCAGCATTTT.

This clone was seen a handful of times. The rearrangement links TRBV18 to TRBJ2-5; D gene unclear. V lost 0 bases and J 1 base, leaving 9 bases between the germline ends. The CDR3 is 15 amino acids. Germline CDR1 is KGHSH and CDR2 is LQKENI. CDR3 bases: TGTGCCAGCTCACCACCCAACAAACCCCAAGAGACCCAGTACTTC. The encoded protein is CASSPPNKPQETQYF.

This clone was seen a few times. V and J are TRBV9 and TRBJ2-1, with 11 bases aligning to TRBD2. Germline CDR1 SGDLS, CDR2 YYNGEE. V gave up 2 bases and J gave up 7 bases; unmatched junction bases: 5. The CDR3 covers 15 residues. CDR3 nucleotides: TGTGCCAGCAGCGTGCCACTAGCGGGGGCGAATGAGCAGTTCTTC. The encoded protein is CASSVPLAGANEQFF. The whole variable domain, remainder taken from reference TRBV9 and TRBJ2-1, is DSGVTQTPKHLITATGQRVTLRCSPRSGDLSVYWYQQSLDQGLQFLIQYYNGEERAKGNILERFSAQQFPDLHSELNLSSLELGDSALYFCASSVPLAGANEQFFGPGTRLTVL.

The chain carries TRBV5-6 and TRBJ2-5; 7 bases match TRBD2. This CDR3 has 14 amino acids. The ends lost 4 bases at V and 2 bases at J; junction bases unmatched: 5. Germline V gene lookup returns CDR1 SGHDT and CDR2 YYEEEE. The CDR3 DNA reads as TGTGCCAGCAGCCCTAGGGAGGGGCAAGAGACCCAGTACTTC. It translates to CASSPREGQETQYF.

This clone was counted only a few times. This chain joins TRBV18 and TRBJ1-4; TRBD1 matches at 7 bases. The junction had 7 bases not matched to a gene; V was cut back by 4 bases and J by 5 bases. Germline lookup yields CDR1 KGHSH and CDR2 LQKENI. The CDR3 length is 15 residues. CDR3 amino acids: CASSLNRGRNEKLFF. The DNA for the CDR3 is TGTGCCAGCTCACTTAACAGGGGACGCAATGAAAAACTGTTTTTT.

This clone appeared a few times. The rearrangement links TRBV5-4 to TRBJ1-6; D is uncertain. The CDR3 is 15 amino acids. Germline V gives CDR1 SGHNT, CDR2 YYREEE (reference sequence). The V and J ends lost 1 base and 5 bases respectively, with 10 bases between them. As DNA, the CDR3 is TGTGCCAGCAGCTTGAGTGGGAGGGATAATTCACCCCTCCACTTT. It is translated as CASSLSGRDNSPLHF.

The rearrangement links TRBV2 to TRBJ2-5, with D possibly being TRBD1 (6 bases). Trimming removed 3 bases from V and 4 bases from J, with 12 bases in between. Germline CDR1 SNHLY, CDR2 FYNNEI. The CDR3 loop spans 14 amino acids. The CDR3, as DNA: TGTGCCAGCAGTGATGGGGGCGCAGGAGAGACCCAGTACTTC. Its translation: CASSDGGAGETQYF. Complete variable domain (other parts from reference TRBV2 and TRBJ2-5): EPEVTQTPSHQVTQMGQEVILRCVPISNHLYFYWYRQILGQKVEFLVSFYNNEISEKSEIFDDQFSVERPDGSNFTLKIRSTKLEDSAMYFCASSDGGAGETQYFGPGTRLLVL.

This chain joins TRBV18 and TRBJ1-4; D not resolved. This CDR3 has 14 residues. The V gene's germline CDR1 is KGHSH and CDR2 LQKENI. V dropped 3 bases and J dropped 8 bases, with 13 bases sitting between them. DNA of the CDR3: TGTGCCAGCTCACCTAGTCTCACGGGGGAAAAACTGTTTTTT. Protein product: CASSPSLTGEKLFF. Full variable domain (missing parts from reference TRBV18 and TRBJ1-4): NAGVMQNPRHLVRRRGQEARLRCSPMKGHSHVYWYRQLPEEGLKFMVYLQKENIIDESGMPKERFSAEFPKEGPSILRIQQVVRGDSAAYFCASSPSLTGEKLFFGSGTQLSVL.

The rearrangement links TRBV30 to TRBJ2-3, with 9 bases that match TRBD2. Germline V gene lookup returns CDR1 GTSNPN and CDR2 SVGIG (reference sequence). With V trimmed by 4 bases and J by 4 bases, 9 bases remained unmatched. This CDR3 is built from 15 residues. As DNA, the CDR3 is TGTGCCTGGAAAAGGGCGGGGGGGTTGTCAGATACGCAGTATTTT. Amino acid sequence: CAWKRAGGLSDTQYF.

The rearrangement links TRBV18 to TRBJ1-4; D gene uncertain. This CDR3 is built from 15 residues. The germline V gene has CDR1 KGHSH and CDR2 LQKENI. The V end lost 4 bases, the J end lost 1 base, and 10 bases lay between the germline ends. In nucleotides, the CDR3 is TGTGCCAGCTCACGTGTCCCGGGAACTAATGAAAAACTGTTTTTT. This encodes CASSRVPGTNEKLFF.

This clone turned up a few times. Other DNA sequences in the sample encode the same CDR3. CDR3 in amino acids: CASSIGTANTEAFF. CDR3 nucleotide sequence: TGTGCCAGTAGTATAGGCACTGCGAACACTGAAGCTTTCTTT. V usage is TRBV19 and J usage is TRBJ1-1; D ambiguous. The V gene lost 1 base and the J gene lost 1 base, with 7 bases spanning the gap. Germline values: CDR1 LNHDA, CDR2 SQIVND (reference sequence). The CDR3 covers 14 residues.

The rearrangement joins TRBV28 to TRBJ2-5; 7 nucleotides agree with TRBD1. CDR1 is MDHEN, CDR2 SYDVKM, per germline. There are 14 residues in the CDR3. The junction had 2 bases not matched to a gene; V was cut back by 4 bases and J by 0 bases. CDR3 bases: TGTGCCAGCAGTTCGACAGGGTACCAAGAGACCCAGTACTTC. This translates into CASSSTGYQETQYF.

This clone was seen more than once but under ten times. Here the CDR3 DNA reads TGTGCCAGCAGTAAGCAGGGGCCTAACTATGGCTACACCTTC. Amino acid sequence: CASSKQGPNYGYTF. The chain employs TRBV6-5 and TRBJ1-2, with a weak D call TRBD1 (6 bases). Germline V gene data show CDR1 as MNHEY and CDR2 as SVGAGI. The CDR3 has 14 residues. Between the trimmed V and J ends, which lost 5 bases and 0 bases, there was a span of 10 bases.

The chain links TRBV4-2 to TRBJ2-2, with a tentative D call TRBD2 (6 bases). This CDR3 contains 17 residues. Trimming stripped 3 bases from V and 0 bases from J, with 14 bases between. Germline assignment: CDR1 LGHNA and CDR2 YNFKEQ. The CDR3 sequence: CASSQGSGGTNTGELFF. The CDR3 DNA is TGTGCCAGCAGCCAGGGCTCCGGGGGTACGAACACCGGGGAGCTGTTTTTT.

V and J are TRBV2 and TRBJ1-2, with a tentative D call TRBD1 (6 bases). V shed 5 bases and J shed 2 bases, with 18 bases lying between them. CDR1 and CDR2 (germline): SNHLY, FYNNEI. This CDR3 comprises 16 residues. CDR3 amino acids: CASSLRQDISNYGYTF. CDR3 coding DNA: TGTGCCAGCAGTCTCCGACAGGACATTTCGAACTATGGCTACACCTTC.

The rearrangement joins TRBV10-2 to TRBJ1-2; 8 bases align to TRBD1. This CDR3 is 13 amino acids long. Germline V gene data show CDR1 as WSHSY and CDR2 as SAAADI. V lost 7 bases to trimming and J lost 6 bases; unmatched junction nucleotides: 7. DNA for the CDR3: TGCGCCAGCACTACAGGACAGGGAAATGGCTACACCTTC. Its translation: CASTTGQGNGYTF.